The sequence of this T cell receptor beta chain was determined in a study of cytomegalovirus exposure and HLA in healthy donors. A word on this clone: No antigen is known for it.

V was trimmed by 1 base and J by 5 bases, leaving 5 bases between them. The germline CDR1 and CDR2 sequences are MNHEY and SVGAGI. The CDR3 loop spans 13 amino acids. The validation cohort, a group of 130 or so subjects, included the donors and was separate from the approximately 650-subject first cohort. Study-level points and caveats: Cytomegalovirus association was assigned to some 160 TCR beta chains.

Measured with immunoSEQ multiplex PCR; TCRdb has only the in-frame clones, and not every one. This sample has approximately 160,000 clones, with roughly 84% found just once. This TCR was recovered from a man between 25 and 39 years old in good health and CMV-seropositive. The source material was PBMCs. The chain is built from TRBV6-5 and TRBJ2-2; no definite D call. CDR3 amino acids: CASSYYGTGELFF. The CDR3 DNA follows: TGTGCCAGCAGTTACTACGGGACCGGGGAGCTGTTTTTT.